This T cell receptor beta chain was documented in a study of naive and memory T cell subsets. Study-level points and caveats: Especially in CD8 cells, naive repertoires contained a few larger clonotypes, possibly CD45RA-re-expressing memory cells.

The beta constant-region primer was an equimolar mix of two oligonucleotides covering TRBC1 and TRBC2. Nested alpha and beta constant-region primers with the SP2 primer drove four PCR rounds on ligated cDNA. TCRdb called the UMI-ligation and nested PCR reads again in MiXCR, with one record for every CDR3 protein. There are about 160,000 distinct CDR3 sequences in the sample; 22% occur only once, and 0.09% to 0.13% lies in the top ten. Looked up from germline, CDR1 is SSHAT and CDR2 is FNYEAQ (reference sequence). CDR3 size: 19 residues. Concerning this clonotype itself: The antigen is unknown. An end of the junction differs from the germline gene, which may be a read error.

Sequencing used naive CD4+ T cells from blood. The chain has TRBV7-7 and TRBJ2-7, with 11 bases identical to TRBD2. This receptor was taken from a human donor in good health. CDR3 DNA sequence: TGTGCTAGCAGCTTAGTCCCCCTGATAGCGGGAGGGGACTCCTACGAGCAGTACTTC. It is translated as CASSLVPLIAGGDSYEQYF.